The present TCR beta chain was sequenced within a study of vaccination and CD4 T cells after COVID-19. The wider study: Overlapping spike peptides served as the stimulus for the cells. These peptides came from SARS-CoV-2 and from the common cold coronaviruses HCoV-NL63, HCoV-OC43 and HCoV-229E.

Regarding treatment: approximately nine-day PBMC culture with coronavirus spike peptide pools or control peptides (ViraFEST assay). Spanning March to December 2020, the positive PCR dates came before US Alpha, Beta and Delta variants. After culture for 10 days, isolation of CD4+ T cells was performed by negative selection. Of note for this clonotype: Its matching antigen is unknown.

Cultured CD4+ T cells had their DNA profiled by the Oncomine TCR Beta short-read assay. TCRdb independently ran MiXCR on the PCR reads; one entry per CDR3 protein. The sample has about 15,000 distinct CDR3 sequences, approximately 52% seen once. With V trimmed by 8 bases and J by 9 bases, 12 bases remained unmatched. Germline V CDR1 and CDR2: MNHEY, SVGEGT. The CDR3 totals 15 residues. This TCR derives from a human donor who had recovered from COVID-19. Sequencing used CD4+ T cells from blood, cultured in vitro. V gene TRBV6-2 or TRBV6-3 combines with J gene TRBJ2-1; 11 positions match TRBD2. CDR3 DNA sequence: TGTGCCAGCCGGGGACTAGCGGCACTGGGGGGTGAGCAGTTCTTC. Protein: CASRGLAALGGEQFF.